This is a list of T cell receptor beta chains from one sample in a study of shared clonotypes between healthy human individuals. Profiling relied on immunoSEQ multiplex PCR, and the TCRdb table lists in-frame clones only, not all of them. The data contain about 1.1 million clones, 70% to 85% of them singletons. The specimen was memory CD4+ T cells from PBMCs. These receptor sequences come from a young man in good health. Some clones in this sample may be carry-over from other donors' samples. Both conserved end residues are part of each CDR3. A D gene is named only where the DNA matches it firmly. Only some rows state a clone size, as once, few, many or a class for expanded clones.

CDR3 | DNA | J | size | D | V
CASSSTGGANEKLFF | TGTGCCAGCAGCTCCACGGGGGGGGCTAATGAAAAACTGTTTTTT | TRBJ1-4 | once | NA | TRBV5-4
CASSRGLAGGRLNIQYF | TGTGCCAGCTCCCGGGGACTAGCGGGAGGTCGCCTAAACATTCAGTACTTC | TRBJ2-4 | NA | TRBD2 | TRBV5-8
CASSLDTREGTQYF | TGCGCCAGCAGCCTAGACACTCGGGAGGGGACCCAGTACTTC | TRBJ2-5 | NA | TRBD2 | TRBV5-1
CASSSLPGLATNEQFF | TGTGCCAGCAGCTCGCTACCGGGACTAGCGACAAATGAGCAGTTCTTC | TRBJ2-1 | NA | TRBD2 | TRBV7-8
CASSPSIQVVIYGYTF | TGTGCCAGCAGCCCTTCTATCCAGGTTGTCATCTATGGCTACACCTTC | TRBJ1-2 | NA | NA | TRBV5-6
CASSLGQGDGYTF | TGCGCCAGCAGCTTGGGACAGGGGGATGGCTACACCTTC | TRBJ1-2 | few | TRBD1 | TRBV5-1
CASSQGPQVDTQYF | TGCGCCAGCAGCCAAGGTCCCCAGGTAGATACGCAGTATTTT | TRBJ2-3 | NA | NA | TRBV4-1
CASSFGQAGTGELFF | TGTGCCAGCAGCTTTGGACAGGCCGGGACCGGGGAGCTGTTTTTT | TRBJ2-2 | NA | TRBD1 | TRBV11-2
CASSVGTGGTDTQYF | TGTGCCAGCAGCGTAGGGACAGGGGGCACAGATACGCAGTATTTT | TRBJ2-3 | NA | TRBD1 | TRBV9
CASTLGPYNEQFF | TGTGCCAGCACCTTAGGGCCATACAATGAGCAGTTCTTC | TRBJ2-1 | NA | NA | TRBV6-5
CASSIVRGLYGYTF | TGTGCCAGCAGCATCGTTCGGGGGCTCTATGGCTACACCTTC | TRBJ1-2 | NA | NA | TRBV6-5
CASSLLGQAQETQYF | TGTGCCAGCAGCTTATTGGGGCAGGCCCAAGAGACCCAGTACTTC | TRBJ2-5 | NA | NA | TRBV7-3
CASSQGQGSYGYTF | TGCGCCAGCAGCCAAGGTCAGGGGAGCTATGGCTACACCTTC | TRBJ1-2 | NA | NA | TRBV4-1
CASSRTTGPGELFF | TGTGCCAGCAGTCGAACCACGGGCCCCGGGGAGCTGTTTTTT | TRBJ2-2 | NA | NA | TRBV7-2
CASQGGYSSYNEQFF | TGTGCCTCACAAGGGGGCTACAGCTCCTACAATGAGCAGTTCTTC | TRBJ2-1 | NA | TRBD1 | TRBV19
CASSLAGPPNNEQFF | TGCGCCAGCAGCTTGGCAGGTCCCCCCAACAATGAGCAGTTCTTC | TRBJ2-1 | NA | NA | TRBV5-1
CASSWDSQNTEAFF | TGTGCCAGCAGCTGGGACAGCCAGAACACTGAAGCTTTCTTT | TRBJ1-1 | NA | TRBD1 | TRBV9
CASSLPNQETQYF | TGTGCCAGCAGCTTACCAAATCAAGAGACCCAGTACTTC | TRBJ2-5 | NA | NA | TRBV7-2
CASSQEGGRNNEQFF | TGCGCCAGCAGCCAAGAGGGAGGCCGTAACAATGAGCAGTTCTTC | TRBJ2-1 | NA | NA | TRBV4-3
CSVGRDPGRETQYF | TGCAGCGTTGGAAGGGACCCGGGGCGCGAGACCCAGTACTTC | TRBJ2-5 | NA | NA | TRBV29-1
CASSLRAGDPGETQYF | TGTGCCAGCAGCCTCCGAGCGGGAGACCCAGGGGAGACCCAGTACTTC | TRBJ2-5 | NA | TRBD2 | TRBV7-9
CASKKTALSNTGELFF | TGTGCCAGCAAGAAGACGGCCCTCTCTAACACCGGGGAGCTGTTTTTT | TRBJ2-2 | NA | NA | TRBV11-3
CASSLEGGSGNTIYF | TGCGCCAGCAGCTTGGAAGGGGGCTCTGGAAACACCATATATTTT | TRBJ1-3 | NA | NA | TRBV5-1
CASVGQVLNIYGYTF | TGTGCCAGCGTCGGGCAGGTCCTTAATATCTATGGCTACACCTTC | TRBJ1-2 | NA | NA | TRBV6-1
CASSLGLAKDEQYF | TGCGCCAGCAGCTTGGGACTAGCAAAGGACGAGCAGTACTTC | TRBJ2-7 | NA | TRBD2 | TRBV5-1
CASSPPSFGANVLTF | TGTGCCAGCAGCCCCCCGTCCTTCGGGGCCAACGTCCTGACTTTC | TRBJ2-6 | NA | NA | TRBV9
CASRVLDRSTEAFF | TGTGCCAGCAGGGTGTTGGACAGGAGCACTGAAGCTTTCTTT | TRBJ1-1 | once | TRBD1 | TRBV2
CASSPQTGEETQYF | TGTGCCAGCTCACCCCAGACAGGGGAAGAGACCCAGTACTTC | TRBJ2-5 | once | TRBD1 | TRBV18
CASSLESSYNSPLHF | TGTGCCAGCAGTTTAGAGAGCTCCTATAATTCACCCCTCCACTTT | TRBJ1-6 | NA | NA | TRBV6-6
CASSRAGGRADTQYF | TGTGCCAGCAGTCGCGCGGGAGGTCGGGCAGATACGCAGTATTTT | TRBJ2-3 | NA | TRBD2 | TRBV2
CAWNSYDPNTGELFF | TGTGCCTGGAACTCCTACGACCCGAACACCGGGGAGCTGTTTTTT | TRBJ2-2 | NA | NA | TRBV30
CASSLTSGWTQYF | TGTGCCAGCAGTTTGACTAGCGGGTGGACCCAGTACTTC | TRBJ2-5 | NA | TRBD2 | TRBV6-5
CASTGERYEQYF | TGTGCCAGCACGGGGGAACGTTACGAGCAGTACTTC | TRBJ2-7 | NA | NA | TRBV2
CASSSYSSSYEQYF | TGTGCCAGCAGCTCTTACAGTAGCTCCTACGAGCAGTACTTC | TRBJ2-7 | few | NA | TRBV5-5
CASSLDYGGSYEQYF | TGTGCCAGCAGCTTAGATTACGGGGGCTCCTACGAGCAGTACTTC | TRBJ2-7 | once | NA | TRBV11-2
CSVGRSSYNEQFF | TGCAGCGTTGGCCGGAGCTCCTACAATGAGCAGTTCTTC | TRBJ2-1 | NA | NA | TRBV29-1
CASSIGGWDTEAFF | TGTGCCAGTAGTATTGGGGGCTGGGACACTGAAGCTTTCTTT | TRBJ1-1 | NA | NA | TRBV19
CASSDEGRTTYEQYF | TGTGCCAGCAGTGATGAGGGGCGCACCACCTACGAGCAGTACTTC | TRBJ2-7 | NA | NA | TRBV25-1
CAWSAFGRTNTGELFF | TGTGCCTGGAGCGCCTTTGGCAGAACCAACACCGGGGAGCTGTTTTTT | TRBJ2-2 | NA | NA | TRBV30
CASSLSGQGGYEKLFF | TGTGCCAGCTCACTATCCGGACAGGGTGGCTATGAAAAACTGTTTTTT | TRBJ1-4 | NA | TRBD1 | TRBV18
CASSRTIYVGEQYF | TGTGCCAGCTCAAGGACGATATACGTGGGTGAGCAGTACTTC | TRBJ2-7 | NA | NA | TRBV27
CASSHGSSGSSFF | TGTGCCAGCTCCCATGGTAGTAGCGGGAGTTCGTTCTTC | TRBJ2-1 | NA | TRBD2 | TRBV25-1
CASSGGLPPPDTQYF | TGTGCCAGCAGCGGAGGACTGCCGCCTCCGGATACGCAGTATTTT | TRBJ2-3 | NA | NA | TRBV2
CASSDRSGADTQYF | TGTGCCAGCAGTGACCGGTCGGGGGCAGATACGCAGTATTTT | TRBJ2-3 | NA | NA | TRBV2